Ten or more counts support the clone carrying this T cell receptor (beta chain). Its specificity is unknown. The sample comes from a study of CD8 T cells in ankylosing spondylitis. Quantitative 5'-RACE with molecular barcodes produced the TCR beta libraries. Each CDR3 protein is one row after TCRdb ran MiXCR on the 5' RACE reads. The table records 150,000 to 200,000 distinct CDR3 sequences, roughly 18% of them present only once. CDR1 is SGHTA and CDR2 is FQGNSA in the germline V gene. V gave up 3 bases and J gave up 3 bases; unmatched junction bases: 4. The CDR3 covers 15 residues. Notes on the study in general: Clones linked to disease were reported to show significant enrichment in matched ankylosing spondylitis synovial fluid.

This sequence was found in a male donor aged 5 to 30 with ankylosing spondylitis or in good health (not recorded which). This rearrangement joins TRBV7-2 to TRBJ2-7; 11 bases match TRBD2. Sequenced: blood, either unsorted or a sorted T cell fraction (not recorded which). Here the CDR3 reads CASSFTGTSGYEQYF. The CDR3 nucleotides are TGTGCCAGCAGCTTTACCGGGACTAGCGGCTACGAGCAGTACTTC. Full variable domain (rest looked up from reference TRBV7-2 and TRBJ2-7): GAGVSQSPSNKVTEKGKDVELRCDPISGHTALYWYRQSLGQGLEFLIYFQGNSAPDKSGLPSDRFSAERTGGSVSTLTIQRTQQEDSAVYLCASSFTGTSGYEQYFGPGTRLTVT.